Listed below are T cell receptor beta chains from one sample, sequenced in a study of vaccination effects on CD4 cells after COVID-19. No antigen is known for these receptors. Profiling relied on immunoSEQ multiplex PCR, and the TCRdb table lists in-frame clones only, not all of them. The table lists roughly 26,000 clones, about 80% of them singletons. Sequenced here: CD4+ T cells from PBMCs cultured with HCoV-NL63 spike peptides, sampled before COVID-19 vaccination. All receptors derive from a human donor who had a prior SARS-CoV-2 infection. Each CDR3 is given with its conserved first and last residue. The order of the fields is J gene, V gene, CDR3 protein.

>TRBJ1-2|TRBV5-8
CASSFLDRSYGYTF
>TRBJ2-2|TRBV24-1
CATSGRPGAGELFF
>TRBJ2-1|TRBV15
CATSRAGGSSYNEQFF
>TRBJ1-1|TRBV6-6
CASSYPLQGVNTEAFF
>TRBJ2-7|TRBV2
CASSQPGDYEQYF
>TRBJ2-3|TRBV9
CASSAGPLVDTQYF
>TRBJ2-5|TRBV9
CASSVGGNKETQYF
>TRBJ1-1|TRBV7-9
CASSFGSGETEAFF
>TRBJ2-2|TRBV7-9
CASITGGLGTGELFF
>TRBJ1-1|TRBV10-1
CASSEKQGSNTEAFF
>TRBJ2-1|TRBV10-3
CATRGLAGGLKSYNEQFF
>TRBJ2-7|TRBV7-8
CASSRDRQYEQYF
>TRBJ2-5|TRBV20-1
CSASRPGTETQYF
>TRBJ1-6|TRBV27
CASSWGQVDSPLHF
>TRBJ1-3|TRBV12-3/TRBV12-4
CASSLLRNTIYF
>TRBJ2-5|TRBV2
CASKSDRARETQYF
>TRBJ2-5|TRBV7-2
CASSLRTGNGQETQYF
>TRBJ1-6|TRBV18
CASSAPNGYNSPLHF
>TRBJ2-2|TRBV5-4
CASSYYRVAGELFF
>TRBJ2-5|TRBV24-1
CATSDSGLAGARETQYF
>TRBJ2-7|TRBV6-5
CASKIAPDSYEQYF
>TRBJ2-1|TRBV5-1
CASSLVGGVLLNEQFF
>TRBJ2-5|TRBV5-1
CASSLQQGQETQYF
>TRBJ2-3|TRBV9
CASSVDYYRPDTQYF
>TRBJ1-2|TRBV6-5
CASRPSFEAGYGYTF
>TRBJ2-3|TRBV6-2/TRBV6-3
CASSSRTDTQYF
>TRBJ1-1|TRBV7-2
CASSLVLLGTEAFF
>TRBJ2-1|TRBV19
CASSIGANNEQFF
>TRBJ2-7|TRBV5-1
CASSSTSGRVGYEQYF
>TRBJ2-4|TRBV6-2/TRBV6-3
CASSYKGNIQYF
>TRBJ2-5|TRBV30
CAWRGQGAGETQYF
>TRBJ1-1|TRBV2
CASKGQVVNTEAFF
>TRBJ1-1|TRBV5-6
CASSQPRAPTEAFF
>TRBJ2-2|TRBV7-2
CASSPGQSRELFF
>TRBJ2-1|TRBV11-1
CASSRGREFGEQFF
>TRBJ2-2|TRBV5-4
CASSHRDGELFF
>TRBJ1-1|TRBV19
CASTPGAVRSEAFF
>TRBJ1-2|TRBV3-1/TRBV3-2
CASTKGTVYGYTF
>TRBJ2-1|TRBV10-3
CAISELSGGASGEQFF
>TRBJ2-7|TRBV6-6
CASSYDRVGYEQYF
>TRBJ2-7|TRBV7-7
CASSPNFRGEQYF
>TRBJ2-7|TRBV12-3/TRBV12-4
CASRGVIEQYF
>TRBJ1-2|TRBV5-1
CASSLGSPYGYTF
>TRBJ1-2|TRBV6-5
CASSYLTGGYTF
>TRBJ2-7|TRBV11-3
CASSKPPGQGIYEQYF
>TRBJ2-7|TRBV6-5
CASTRQADSYEQYF
>TRBJ2-3|TRBV7-9
CASSLGQGASTDTQYF
>TRBJ2-7|TRBV9
CASSPSDFSYEQYF
>TRBJ2-3|TRBV2
CASKLPSGGQQDTQYF
>TRBJ1-5|TRBV5-7
CASSLSRVGPPGNQPQHF
>TRBJ2-1|TRBV4-3
CASSPRTLVTSSYNEQFF
>TRBJ2-7|TRBV19
CASSIGQDSYEQYF
>TRBJ1-2|TRBV6-1
CASSEALVGAGRGYTF
>TRBJ1-2|TRBV4-1
CASSSDPGSNYGYTF
>TRBJ1-1|TRBV28
CASSLGDRANTEAFF
>TRBJ2-1|TRBV11-3
CASSRRAGELYNEQFF
>TRBJ1-6|TRBV27
CASSAQRESPLHF
>TRBJ2-3|TRBV7-2
CASSLVGYTDTQYF
>TRBJ2-1|TRBV28
CASSFPSGIYNEQFF